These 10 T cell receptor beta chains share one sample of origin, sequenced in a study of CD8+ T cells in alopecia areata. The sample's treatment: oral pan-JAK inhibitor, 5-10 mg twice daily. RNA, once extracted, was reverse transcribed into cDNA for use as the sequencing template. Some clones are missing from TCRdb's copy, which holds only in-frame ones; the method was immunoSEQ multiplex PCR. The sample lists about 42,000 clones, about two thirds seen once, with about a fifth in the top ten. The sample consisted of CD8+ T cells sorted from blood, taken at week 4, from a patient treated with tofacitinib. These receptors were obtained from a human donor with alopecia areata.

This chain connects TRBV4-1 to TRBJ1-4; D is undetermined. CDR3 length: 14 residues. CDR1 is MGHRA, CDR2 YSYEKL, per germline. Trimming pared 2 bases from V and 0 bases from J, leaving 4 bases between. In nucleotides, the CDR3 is TGCGCCAGCAGCCAACCTACAACTAATGAAAAACTGTTTTTT. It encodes CASSQPTTNEKLFF.

The DNA for the CDR3 is TGCAGCGTTGGGGAGAGAGGGGCCCAGCAGTACTTC. It translates to CSVGERGAQQYF. The chain joins TRBV29-1 to TRBJ2-7; tentatively, D is TRBD1 or TRBD2 (5 bases each). The CDR3 is 12 residues long. V lost 4 bases and J lost 8, with 15 bases in between. In germline, CDR1 is SQVTM, CDR2 ANQGSEA.

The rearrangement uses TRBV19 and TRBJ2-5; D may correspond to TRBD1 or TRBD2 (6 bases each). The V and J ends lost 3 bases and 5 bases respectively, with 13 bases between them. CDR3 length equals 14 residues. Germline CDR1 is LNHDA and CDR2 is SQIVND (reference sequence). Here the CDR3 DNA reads TGTGCCAGTAGTATCGGGGGCCCGGGGGAGACCCAGTACTTC. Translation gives CASSIGGPGETQYF.

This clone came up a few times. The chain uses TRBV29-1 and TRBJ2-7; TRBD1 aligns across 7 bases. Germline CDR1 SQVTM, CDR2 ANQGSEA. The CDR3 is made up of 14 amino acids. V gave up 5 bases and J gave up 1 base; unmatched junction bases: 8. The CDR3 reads CSVPLRQGSYEQYF. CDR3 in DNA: TGCAGCGTTCCCCTACGACAGGGTTCCTACGAGCAGTACTTC.

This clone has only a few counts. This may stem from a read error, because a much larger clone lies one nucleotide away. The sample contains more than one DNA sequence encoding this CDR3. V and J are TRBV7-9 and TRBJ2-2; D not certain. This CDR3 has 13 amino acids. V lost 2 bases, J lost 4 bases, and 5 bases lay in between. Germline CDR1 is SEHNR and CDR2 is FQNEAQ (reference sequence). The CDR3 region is CASSLIGTGELFF. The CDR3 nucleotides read TGTGCCAGCAGCTTAATTGGCACCGGGGAGCTGTTTTTT.

The CDR3: CSVVGQGGSYEQYF. The CDR3 DNA reads TGCAGCGTTGTGGGACAGGGTGGCTCCTACGAGCAGTACTTC. The chain couples TRBV29-1 to TRBJ2-7; 9 nucleotides align to TRBD1. The CDR3 extends over 14 amino acids. From germline, CDR1 is SQVTM and CDR2 ANQGSEA. V lost 4 bases to trimming and J lost 0 bases; unmatched junction nucleotides: 4.

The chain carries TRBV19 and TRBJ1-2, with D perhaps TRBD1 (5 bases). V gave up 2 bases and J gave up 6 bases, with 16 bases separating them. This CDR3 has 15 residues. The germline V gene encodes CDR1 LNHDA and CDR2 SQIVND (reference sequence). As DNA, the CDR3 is TGTGCCAGTAGTATAATCCAGGGAAGTAAGGATGGCTACACCTTC. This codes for CASSIIQGSKDGYTF.

This chain's CDR3 is CASSAAGQGSNEQYF. DNA of the CDR3: TGTGCCAGCAGCGCTGCGGGACAGGGGTCCAACGAGCAGTACTTC. The V gene is TRBV13, the J gene TRBJ2-7; 10 bases map to TRBD1. With 5 bases clipped from V and 5 bases from J, the junction kept 9 bases outside the gene matches. The germline CDR1 and CDR2 sequences are PRHDT and FYEKMQ (reference sequence). There are 15 residues in the CDR3.

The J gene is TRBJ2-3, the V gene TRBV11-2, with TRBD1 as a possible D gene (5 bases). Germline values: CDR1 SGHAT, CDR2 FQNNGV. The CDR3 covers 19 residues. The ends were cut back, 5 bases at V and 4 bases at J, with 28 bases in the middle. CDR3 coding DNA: TGTGCCAGCAGCCCTCCCCCGGGTTTGGACACCGTCGGTCCAGATACGCAGTATTTT. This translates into CASSPPPGLDTVGPDTQYF.

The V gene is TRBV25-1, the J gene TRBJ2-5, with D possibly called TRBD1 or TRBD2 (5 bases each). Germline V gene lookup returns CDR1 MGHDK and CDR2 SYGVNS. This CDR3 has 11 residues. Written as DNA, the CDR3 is TGTGCAGTAGGGGAGACGGAGACCCAGTACTTC. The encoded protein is CAVGETETQYF.